A selection of T cell receptor beta chains follows, all from one sample in a study of graft-versus-host responses after intestinal transplantation. Sequencing was performed with immunoSEQ multiplex PCR; in TCRdb, only in-frame clones are kept and a portion is missing. In the table there are roughly 46,000 clones, 90% to 95% of which are singletons. The starting material was PBMCs, obtained approximately 740 days after a first intestinal transplant, on the day of a second. These receptors came from a human patient who received an intestinal transplant, so some T cells may come from the graft donor. Both conserved end residues are part of each CDR3. The D gene is left open where the match is weak. Not all rows give a size; the values are once, few, many and, for expanded clones, a class.

TRBJ2-2	NA	NA	TRBV6-1	CASRRIWGPTGELFF	TGTGCCAGCAGAAGAATTTGGGGACCCACCGGGGAGCTGTTTTTT
TRBJ2-7	NA	NA	TRBV5-5	CASSQSPYLNEQYF	TGTGCCAGCAGCCAAAGTCCTTACTTGAACGAGCAGTACTTC
TRBJ2-1	NA	TRBD1	TRBV6-1	CASLGQPSYNEQFF	TGTGCCAGTTTGGGACAGCCCTCCTACAATGAGCAGTTCTTC
TRBJ1-1	NA	NA	TRBV2	CASSSVRSTEAFF	TGTGCCAGCAGTTCAGTCCGAAGCACTGAAGCTTTCTTT
TRBJ1-5	NA	NA	TRBV30	CAWSKIRDSNQPQHF	TGTGCCTGGAGTAAAATCCGGGACAGCAATCAGCCCCAGCATTTT
TRBJ2-1	NA	TRBD2	TRBV18	CASSPNRRGTSGGNEQFF	TGTGCCAGCTCACCGAACCGCAGGGGGACTAGCGGAGGAAATGAGCAGTTCTTC
TRBJ2-1	few	TRBD2	TRBV6-5	CASTLAGEVGEQFF	TGTGCCAGCACTCTAGCGGGAGAGGTAGGAGAGCAGTTCTTC
TRBJ2-5	NA	NA	TRBV2	CASSEAAGRKTQYF	TGTGCCAGCAGTGAAGCGGCGGGGAGAAAGACCCAGTACTTC
TRBJ2-2	NA	NA	TRBV6-4	CASSDNTGELFF	TGTGCCAGCAGTGACAACACCGGGGAGCTGTTTTTT
TRBJ1-1	NA	NA	TRBV5-1	CASSWGGKNTEAFF	TGCGCCAGCAGCTGGGGAGGGAAGAACACTGAAGCTTTCTTT
TRBJ2-1	NA	TRBD2	TRBV5-4	CASSMGAGGIYNEQFF	TGTGCCAGCAGCATGGGAGCGGGAGGGATATACAATGAGCAGTTCTTC
TRBJ1-2	NA	TRBD1	TRBV5-8	CASPTGHYGYTF	TGTGCCAGCCCGACAGGGCACTATGGCTACACCTTC
TRBJ1-1	NA	TRBD1	TRBV6-5	CASSYEGARTEAFF	TGTGCCAGCAGTTACGAGGGGGCGAGAACTGAAGCTTTCTTT
TRBJ2-4	NA	NA	TRBV30	CAWTPGQLVGNIQYF	TGTGCCTGGACCCCGGGACAATTGGTAGGAAACATTCAGTACTTC
TRBJ1-2	NA	NA	TRBV18	CASSPMEGNGYTF	TGTGCCAGCTCACCAATGGAGGGGAACGGCTACACCTTC
TRBJ2-7	NA	TRBD2	TRBV6-1	CASSRSGGSYEQYF	TGTGCCAGCAGTCGCAGCGGGGGGTCCTACGAGCAGTACTTC
TRBJ2-7	NA	TRBD2	TRBV6-5	CATPTSGSSYEQYF	TGTGCCACCCCAACTAGCGGGAGCTCCTACGAGCAGTACTTC
TRBJ2-3	NA	TRBD2	TRBV4-1	CASSQGIAGGLDTQYF	TGTGCCAGCAGCCAAGGGATAGCGGGAGGGTTAGATACGCAGTATTTT
TRBJ2-7	NA	TRBD2	TRBV6-5	CASRRSSGGSYEQYF	TGTGCCAGCAGACGCTCTAGCGGCGGCTCCTACGAGCAGTACTTC
TRBJ2-1	NA	NA	TRBV21-1	CASARAGNLAGAPNEQFF	TGTGCCAGCGCGAGGGCGGGGAATTTGGCGGGAGCCCCCAATGAGCAGTTCTTC
TRBJ2-5	NA	NA	TRBV19	CASRPSPGETQYF	TGTGCCAGTAGGCCCTCCCCGGGGGAGACCCAGTACTTC
TRBJ1-1	NA	TRBD1	TRBV30	CAWSPTGVTEAFF	TGTGCCTGGAGTCCGACAGGGGTCACTGAAGCTTTCTTT
TRBJ2-7	NA	TRBD1	TRBV9	CAGSVGGIMDEQYF	TGTGCCGGCAGCGTAGGGGGCATAATGGACGAGCAGTACTTC
TRBJ2-4	NA	NA	TRBV30	CAWTGGFKNIQYF	TGTGCCTGGACAGGGGGGTTCAAAAACATTCAGTACTTC
TRBJ2-6	NA	NA	TRBV6-4	CASSDNSGANVLTF	TGTGCCAGCAGTGACAACTCTGGGGCCAACGTCCTGACTTTC
TRBJ2-7	NA	TRBD1	TRBV29-1	CSVVGTGTYEQYF	TGCAGCGTTGTTGGGACAGGGACTTACGAGCAGTACTTC
TRBJ2-1	NA	NA	TRBV27	CASSLSSGGWFYNEQFF	TGTGCCAGCAGTTTATCCAGTGGGGGGTGGTTTTACAATGAGCAGTTCTTC
TRBJ1-2	NA	NA	TRBV10-2	CASSETGINGYTF	TGCGCCAGCAGTGAGACAGGTATTAACGGCTACACCTTC
TRBJ1-2	NA	TRBD1	TRBV5-1	CASSLEQGQVYGYTF	TGCGCCAGCAGCTTGGAACAGGGGCAAGTCTATGGCTACACCTTC
TRBJ2-5	NA	NA	TRBV5-1	CASNNPGLEETQYF	TGCGCCAGCAACAATCCGGGGCTGGAAGAGACCCAGTACTTC
TRBJ2-7	NA	NA	TRBV19	CASSPRGGNEQYF	TGTGCCAGTAGTCCCCGAGGCGGGAACGAGCAGTACTTC